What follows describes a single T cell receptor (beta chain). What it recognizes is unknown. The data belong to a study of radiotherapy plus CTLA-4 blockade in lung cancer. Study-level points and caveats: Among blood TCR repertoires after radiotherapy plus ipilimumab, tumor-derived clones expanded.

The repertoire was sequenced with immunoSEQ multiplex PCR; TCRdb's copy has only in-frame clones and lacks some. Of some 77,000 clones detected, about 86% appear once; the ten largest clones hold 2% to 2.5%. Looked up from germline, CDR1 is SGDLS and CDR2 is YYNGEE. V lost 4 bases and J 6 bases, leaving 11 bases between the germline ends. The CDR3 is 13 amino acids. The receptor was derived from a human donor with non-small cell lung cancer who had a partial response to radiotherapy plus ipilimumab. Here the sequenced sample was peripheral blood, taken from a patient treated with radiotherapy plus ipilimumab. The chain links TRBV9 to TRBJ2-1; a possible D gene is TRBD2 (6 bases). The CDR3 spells CASSLTRGNEQFF. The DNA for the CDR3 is TGTGCCAGCAGCCTGACTAGAGGCAATGAGCAGTTCTTC.